This T cell receptor (beta chain) was identified in a study of early T cells in non-severe SARS-CoV-2 infection. Study overall: Bulk RNA taken from unsorted whole blood was sequenced, leaving chains unpaired. Whole-study findings and limits: Using VDJdb, the matching emphasized anti-spike CD8 responses while missing private and CD4 specificities.

Trimming took off 0 bases at V and 4 bases at J, with 13 bases between the two ends. The CDR3 covers 17 residues. Germline values: CDR1 ENHRY, CDR2 SYGVKD. This clonotype was recorded many times. No antigen is known for it. Attachment of unique molecular identifiers to individual cDNA molecules was performed. TCRdb recomputed calls from the 5' RACE reads with MiXCR, one row per CDR3 protein. The sample carries about 40,000 distinct CDR3 sequences, roughly 4.3% recorded once. V is TRBV10-3 and J is TRBJ2-6; tentative D call: TRBD1 (6 bases). The sequenced material came from whole blood. This receptor was identified in an adult who was a healthcare worker with PCR-confirmed SARS-CoV-2 infection or an uninfected control (not recorded which). The CDR3 nucleotides read TGTGCCATCAGTGAGTCGAATTCAGGGGCCGGGGCCAACGTCCTGACTTTC. This translates into CAISESNSGAGANVLTF.